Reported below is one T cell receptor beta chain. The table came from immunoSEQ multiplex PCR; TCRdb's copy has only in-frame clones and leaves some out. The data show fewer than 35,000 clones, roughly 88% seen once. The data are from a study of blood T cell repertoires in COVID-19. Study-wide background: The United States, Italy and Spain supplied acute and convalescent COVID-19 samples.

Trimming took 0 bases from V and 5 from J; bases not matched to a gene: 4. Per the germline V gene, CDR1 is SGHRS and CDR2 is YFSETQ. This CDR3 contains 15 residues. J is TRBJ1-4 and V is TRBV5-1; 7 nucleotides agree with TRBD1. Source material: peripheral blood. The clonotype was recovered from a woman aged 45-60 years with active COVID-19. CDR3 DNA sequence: TGCGCCAGCAGCTTGGCCGGGACAGAGAATGAAAAACTGTTTTTT. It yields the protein CASSLAGTENEKLFF. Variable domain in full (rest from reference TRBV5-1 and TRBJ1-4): KAGVTQTPRYLIKTRGQQVTLSCSPISGHRSVSWYQQTPGQGLQFLFEYFSETQRNKGNFPGRFSGRQFSNSRSEMNVSTLELGDSALYLCASSLAGTENEKLFFGSGTQLSVL.